This TCR beta chain originates from a study of T cells in Graves' hyperthyroidism and ophthalmopathy (dated by TCRdb to between 2017 and 2020). Study-wide context: Peripheral blood was collected at initial diagnosis, before any treatment. Prospective prediction of ophthalmopathy was tested in an independent validation cohort of about 19 hyperthyroidism patients and 15 to 17 patients who later progressed to ophthalmopathy. In addition, the study compared T-cell repertoires in thyroid tissue and in blood from roughly 6 Graves' hyperthyroidism patients. Following sampling, methimazole starting at 30 mg daily was given to hyperthyroidism patients, and high-dose intravenous methylprednisolone was given to ophthalmopathy patients. The paper describes TCR Vbeta CDR3 sequencing of around 130 peripheral blood samples, made up of some 40 ophthalmopathy patients, roughly 80 hyperthyroidism patients and roughly 17 progressor patients. For training and testing, the roughly 100 patients in the discovery cohort were randomly divided in a 7:3 ratio. To identify TCR V-J signatures that set the groups apart, the researchers used a discovery cohort of 100 or so patients, made up of under 45 with Graves' ophthalmopathy and about 60 with stable Graves' hyperthyroidism.

Ophthalmopathy patients had moderately to severely active disease, Clinical Activity Score of at least 3, NOSPECS grade of at least 4, and duration under 3 months. Exclusion was applied to patients with uncontrolled infections, other autoimmune diseases, pregnancy or lactation. Diagnoses were based on clinical symptoms, serum thyroxine and TRAb, thyroid ultrasound and orbital computed tomography. PBMCs were isolated from roughly 10 ml of fresh peripheral blood by Ficoll-Paque density gradient centrifugation. Total RNA was extracted with Trizol reagent, and quality was checked on an Agilent 2100 Bioanalyzer. As concerns this clonotype: Its antigen remains undetermined. Base qualities were left out, and no much larger clone turns up one base away.

The TCR beta CDR3 regions were amplified from the RNA transcripts. For the first round of RT-PCR on the TCR CDR3, the HTBI primer set was used together with the Qiagen OneStep RT-PCR kit. The libraries were constructed in a second round of multiplex PCR and then size-selected and purified. The libraries were sequenced on an Illumina HiSeq2000 using paired-end 100 bp reads. On the authors' methods: SOAPnuke was used to process the raw data, throwing out any read that contained adapters or uncalled bases, had a mean Phred below 15, or lacked an exact constant-primer or identifier match. COPE v1.2.5 was used to merge the high-quality paired reads, and each unique nucleotide sequence was defined as a clonotype. MiTCR v1.1 was used to align clonotypes to the IMGT TRBV, TRBD and TRBJ reference segments. The analysis included only V-J combinations with a frequency above 0.0001, which together covered around 99% of the repertoires. The TCS score was defined as the ratio of F50 (clonal expansion) to E x V (chaos), calculated using BLOSUM62-based TCRdist between CDR3 peptides within each V-J. Welch's t-statistics and random forest reduced roughly 540 V-J features to around 14, which were used in a naive Bayes classifier (R e1071). The public reads were quality trimmed at Q25 with fastp and then assembled into clones with MiXCR by TCRdb, keeping productive beta chains. For every CDR3 protein sequence, its rows merge into one entry that carries the most common genes and DNA. V and J calls and clone size were set by TCRdb, not the authors. This sample is represented by hundreds of thousands of distinct CDR3 sequences; around 20% of them were singletons. The top ten constitute roughly 44% of the sample.

The CDR3 has 14 amino acids, counting the end cysteine and phenylalanine. This entry keeps only the CDR3 DNA: 42 bases, framed from base 1. Unmatched junction bases come to 7, with V trimmed by 5 bases and J by 6 bases. As encoded in the germline V gene (reference sequence), CDR1 is MNHEY while CDR2 is SMNVEV. General conclusions and limits of the study: Blood samples also contained most of the expanded thyroid clonotypes (frequency above 0.001), which suggests that blood repertoires may reflect thyroid immune responses. A model built on a 13 V-J signature distinguished ophthalmopathy from stable hyperthyroidism, reaching 85% to 90% sensitivity and around 81% specificity in cross-validation and 80%/75% in testing. During validation, the model predicted progression to ophthalmopathy a median of about 6.3 months ahead of onset, with just under 71% sensitivity and roughly 72% specificity. Sample size was not statistically predetermined, and blinding of investigators to group allocation was not performed.

The V and J segments used are TRBV27 and TRBJ2-4, with TRBD2 matching 7 junction bases. The receptor was isolated from a man aged 35-49 years with Graves' ophthalmopathy. The source material was blood. The nucleotides read TGTGCCAGCAGTGGACTAGGGGAAGGAAACATTCAGTACTTC. Its product reads: CASSGLGEGNIQYF.